These 25 T cell receptor beta chains originate from one sample sequenced in a study of blood T cell repertoires in COVID-19. Profiling relied on immunoSEQ multiplex PCR, and the TCRdb table lists in-frame clones only, not all of them. Found here are under 110,000 clones, about 85% of them singletons; the top ten hold approximately 2%. Sequenced material: peripheral blood. Receptors were obtained from a woman between 65 and 79 years old with active or convalescent COVID-19.

V is TRBV7-9 and J is TRBJ1-3; the match to TRBD1 covers 7 bases. This CDR3 is built from 17 residues. CDR1 is SEHNR and CDR2 is FQNEAQ in the germline V gene (reference sequence). V lost 5 bases to trimming and J lost 2 bases; unmatched junction nucleotides: 12. In DNA form, the CDR3 reads TGTGCCAGCAGCCCGCTTCAAGGGGGCTTCGCTGGAAACACCATATATTTT. It codes for CASSPLQGGFAGNTIYF.

CDR3 DNA: TGTGCCAGCAGTCGAGGGGGTTGGGCTTTCTTT. Translated: CASSRGGWAFF. The chain uses TRBV27 and TRBJ1-1; D perhaps matches TRBD1 (6 bases). Germline CDR1 and CDR2: MNHEY and SMNVEV (reference sequence). The CDR3 has 11 amino acids. V lost 5 bases and J lost 11, with 12 bases in between.

The V and J genes are TRBV4-1 and TRBJ2-2; D is undetermined. This CDR3 contains 15 residues. Between the trimmed V and J ends, which lost 4 bases and 3 bases, there was a span of 12 bases. Germline V lookup: CDR1 MGHRA, CDR2 YSYEKL. CDR3 amino acids: CASSPSHSYTGELFF. The CDR3 DNA reads as TGCGCCAGCAGCCCTTCTCACAGTTACACCGGGGAGCTGTTTTTT.

This chain uses TRBV3-1 (or the pseudogene TRBV3-2) with TRBJ2-7; 11 nucleotides align to TRBD2. Losses at the gene ends were 6 bases for V and 2 bases for J; bases not matched to a gene: 3. The germline CDR1 and CDR2 sequences are LGHDT and YNNKEL (reference sequence). The CDR3 spans 14 residues. CDR3 DNA sequence: TGTGCCAGCAGGACTAGCGGGGCAACCTACGAGCAGTACTTC. Translation gives CASRTSGATYEQYF.

The chain joins TRBV6-5 to TRBJ2-7, with D possibly matching TRBD1 (6 bases). The germline V gene encodes CDR1 MNHEY and CDR2 SVGAGI. V was shortened by 7 bases and J by 5 bases, with 18 bases between the two germline ends. This CDR3 contains 14 residues. This CDR3 is CASTQGGQYHEQYF. DNA for the CDR3: TGTGCCAGCACCCAAGGGGGTCAGTACCACGAGCAGTACTTC.

The chain combines TRBV5-4 with TRBJ2-1, with a weak D call TRBD2 (6 bases). There are 14 residues in the CDR3. Germline V gene lookup returns CDR1 SGHNT and CDR2 YYREEE (reference sequence). V was cut by 0 bases and J by 9 bases, with 13 bases left in between. CDR3 residues: CASSLGDFHLEQFF. CDR3 in DNA: TGTGCCAGCAGCTTGGGGGACTTCCATCTTGAGCAGTTCTTC.

The chain employs TRBV30 and TRBJ2-7; 9 nucleotides agree with TRBD2. The CDR3 length is 18 residues. J gave up 4 bases and V 2 bases, and 18 bases lay outside the gene matches. The germline V gene encodes CDR1 GTSNPN and CDR2 SVGIG (reference sequence). The CDR3 region is CAWSPAPLGRSGRYEQYF. CDR3 DNA: TGTGCCTGGAGTCCGGCCCCCCTCGGGAGGAGCGGGAGGTACGAGCAGTACTTC.

This clone was counted only a few times. This chain joins TRBV7-9 and TRBJ1-1; D ambiguous. Trimming took 8 bases from V and 1 from J, leaving 11 bases between them. This CDR3 comprises 13 residues. Germline CDR1 reads SEHNR; CDR2 reads FQNEAQ (reference sequence). CDR3 region: CASAIHANTEAFF. DNA of the CDR3: TGTGCCAGCGCGATCCACGCGAACACTGAAGCTTTCTTT.

This rearrangement joins TRBV5-1 to TRBJ2-1; 14 bases agree with TRBD2. Germline CDR1 SGHRS, CDR2 YFSETQ. J was trimmed by 1 base and V by 4 bases; bases with no gene match: 7. The CDR3 runs 18 residues. The CDR3 spells CASSTGLAGGRSYNEQFF. In DNA form, the CDR3 reads TGCGCCAGCAGCACTGGACTAGCGGGAGGAAGATCCTACAATGAGCAGTTCTTC.

The chain employs TRBV12-2 and TRBJ2-1; the DNA was not compared with TRBD2, the D call given in the table. TRBV12-2 is tagged as a pseudogene. The CDR3 has 17 amino acids. The CDR3 sequence is CASRTGLAGPRDNEQFF. Here the CDR3 DNA reads TGTGCAAGTCGCACCGGACTAGCGGGCCCGAGAGACAATGAGCAGTTCTTC.

The gene calls are TRBV11-2 and TRBJ1-1; TRBD1 is a possible D gene (6 bases). V shed 3 bases and J shed 7 bases, with 12 bases lying between them. The CDR3 is 13 amino acids. Germline CDR1 and CDR2: SGHAT and FQNNGV. CDR3 bases: TGTGCCAGCAGCTTGGGGCGGGGGCTTGAAGCTTTCTTT. Amino acid sequence: CASSLGRGLEAFF.

V usage is TRBV2 and J usage is TRBJ2-2; 8 nucleotides match TRBD1. The CDR3 has 14 residues. CDR1 and CDR2 from the germline V gene are SNHLY and FYNNEI. V trimming: 5 bases; J trimming: 3 bases; junction bases outside the gene matches: 2. CDR3 in amino acids: CASSIQGDTGELFF. The CDR3 region has the DNA TGTGCCAGCAGTATACAGGGGGACACCGGGGAGCTGTTTTTT. Using reference TRBV2 and TRBJ2-2 for the parts outside the CDR3, the full variable domain is EPEVTQTPSHQVTQMGQEVILRCVPISNHLYFYWYRQILGQKVEFLVSFYNNEISEKSEIFDDQFSVERPDGSNFTLKIRSTKLEDSAMYFCASSIQGDTGELFFGEGSRLTVL.

This clone was observed once. V and J are TRBV5-1 and TRBJ1-1, with D possibly being TRBD1 (5 bases). With 1 base removed from V and 8 bases from J, the gap between germline ends came to 12 bases. CDR1 and CDR2 (germline): SGHRS, YFSETQ. CDR3 size: 13 residues. The CDR3 here is CASSLPGNKEAFF. Here the CDR3 DNA reads TGCGCCAGCAGCTTGCCAGGGAACAAAGAAGCTTTCTTT.

The chain combines TRBV7-9 with TRBJ2-3; possible D gene TRBD1, 6 bases. Trimming left V 2 bases short and J 1 base short, with 10 bases between. Germline lookup yields CDR1 SEHNR and CDR2 FQNEAQ (reference sequence). The CDR3 is 15 residues long. In DNA form, the CDR3 reads TGTGCCAGCAGCTTAAGTAACAGGGGCACAGATACGCAGTATTTT. The encoded protein is CASSLSNRGTDTQYF.

This clone came up a few times. The chain combines TRBV6-5 with TRBJ2-7, with TRBD2 matching 9 bases. CDR1 and CDR2 from the germline V gene are MNHEY and SVGAGI. The CDR3 sequence is 14 residues long. V lost 8 bases, J lost 0 bases, and 5 bases stayed unmatched. The CDR3 DNA sequence: TGTGCCAGCGGCCGTAGCGGGAGCTCCTACGAGCAGTACTTC. It translates to CASGRSGSSYEQYF.

The J gene is TRBJ2-7, the V gene TRBV28; D ambiguous. V lost 6 bases and J 3 bases, leaving 9 bases between the germline ends. The germline V gene encodes CDR1 MDHEN and CDR2 SYDVKM. This CDR3 spans 12 amino acids. The CDR3 region is CASRLSIYEQYF. The CDR3 nucleotides are TGTGCCAGCAGACTTTCTATCTACGAGCAGTACTTC.

The V call is TRBV7-6, the J call TRBJ1-4; 7 nucleotides line up with TRBD1. Per germline, CDR1 SGHVS and CDR2 FNYEAQ. The V and J ends lost 2 bases and 2 bases, in that order; junction bases with no gene match: 5. CDR3 length: 16 residues. DNA for the CDR3: TGTGCCAGCAGCTTACGCCCAGGGGGGACTAATGAAAAACTGTTTTTT. Protein: CASSLRPGGTNEKLFF. The entire variable domain, with the rest obtained from reference TRBV7-6 and TRBJ1-4, is as follows: GAGVSQSPRYKVTKRGQDVALRCDPISGHVSLYWYRQALGQGPEFLTYFNYEAQQDKSGLPNDRFSAERPEGSISTLTIQRTEQRDSAMYRCASSLRPGGTNEKLFFGSGTQLSVL.

This clone was counted a few times. The chain employs TRBV18 and TRBJ2-5, with D possibly matching TRBD1 (5 bases). The CDR3 runs 16 residues. Germline V gene sequence: CDR1 KGHSH, CDR2 LQKENI. Between the trimmed V and J ends, which lost 0 bases and 2 bases, there was a span of 13 bases. The CDR3 sequence is CASSPPGRALQETQYF. The CDR3 DNA follows: TGTGCCAGCTCACCACCAGGCAGGGCGTTACAAGAGACCCAGTACTTC.

This chain joins TRBV2 and TRBJ1-5, with TRBD1 as a possible D gene (6 bases). Germline V gene sequence: CDR1 SNHLY, CDR2 FYNNEI. Trimming shortened V by 7 bases and J by 7 bases, and 14 bases separated the two germline ends. The length of the CDR3 is 13 residues. In DNA, the CDR3 is TGTGCCAGCAACAGGGAAAAGGACCAGCCCCAGCATTTT. Amino acids: CASNREKDQPQHF.

V is TRBV11-3 and J is TRBJ2-7; 11 nucleotides match TRBD2. The CDR3 totals 15 residues. Germline loops: CDR1 SGHNT, CDR2 YENEEA. The V gene end was trimmed by 5 bases and the J gene end by 7 bases; junction bases not matched to a gene: 10. This chain's CDR3 is CASSPGLADRVEQYF. The CDR3, as DNA: TGTGCCAGCAGCCCGGGACTAGCGGACCGGGTTGAGCAGTACTTC.

The DNA of the CDR3 is TGTGCCTGCGGACAGTACTCTGGAAACACCATATATTTT. Translated, it gives CACGQYSGNTIYF. The genes are TRBV30 and TRBJ1-3, with TRBD1 as a possible D gene (6 bases). The germline V gene encodes CDR1 GTSNPN and CDR2 SVGIG (reference sequence). V lost 6 bases and J lost 0, with 9 bases in between. The CDR3 runs 13 residues.

This chain uses TRBV4-3 with TRBJ1-5, with no clear D. Trimming left V 3 bases short and J 5 bases short, with 8 bases between. The CDR3 runs to 13 residues. Per germline, CDR1 LGHNA and CDR2 YSLEER. In DNA, the CDR3 is TGCGCCAGCAGCCAGACACGATATCAGCCCCAGCATTTT. Translating gives CASSQTRYQPQHF.

J is TRBJ2-5 and V is TRBV19; unclear D gene. V dropped 4 bases and J dropped 7 bases, with 16 bases sitting between them. In germline, CDR1 is LNHDA, CDR2 SQIVND (reference sequence). CDR3 length equals 14 residues. The CDR3 here is CASSTPSSKRTQYF. The CDR3 DNA reads TGTGCCAGTAGTACCCCGAGTTCGAAACGGACCCAGTACTTC.

The J gene is TRBJ2-7, the V gene TRBV5-6, with 7 bases identical to TRBD1. The CDR3 is 14 residues long. CDR1 and CDR2 (germline): SGHDT, YYEEEE. V shed 1 base and J 4 bases; nucleotides not matched to a gene: 5. DNA for the CDR3: TGTGCCAGCAGCTTGATAGGGGGCGATTACGAGCAGTACTTC. It specifies CASSLIGGDYEQYF.

This chain connects TRBV12-2 to TRBJ1-3. TRBV12-2 corresponds to a pseudogene. The CDR3 is 13 amino acids. The CDR3 bases are TGTGCAAGTCGCTTCTCCTCTGGAAACACCATATATTTT. Its translation: CASRFSSGNTIYF.